The 3 T cell receptor beta chains reported below all come from one sample, sequenced in a study of vaccination effects on CD4 cells after COVID-19. Clones were read by immunoSEQ multiplex PCR, and TCRdb kept only the in-frame ones, dropping some. The repertoire holds roughly 46,000 clones, with 65% to 75% as singletons. These receptors lack a known antigen. Subsequent to 10 days of culture, CD4+ T cells were isolated. The person had PCR-confirmed SARS-CoV-2 infection between March and December 2020. Each person got two doses of an mRNA SARS-CoV-2 vaccine, BNT162b2 or mRNA-1273. This specimen consisted of CD4+ T cells from PBMCs cultured without peptide, obtained after COVID-19 vaccination. These TCRs come from a human donor who had a prior SARS-CoV-2 infection.

In its sample, this clone was seen a few times. The chain employs TRBV5-8 and TRBJ2-7, with 8 bases matching TRBD2. The J segment lost 4 bases and the V segment lost 5 bases, leaving 5 bases of the junction unmatched. Per germline, CDR1 SGHTS and CDR2 YDEGEE. The length of the CDR3 is 13 residues. The CDR3 is CASRTTSVYEQYF. In DNA form, the CDR3 reads TGTGCCAGCAGGACGACTAGCGTGTACGAGCAGTACTTC.

The chain is built from TRBV7-3 and TRBJ2-3; D unresolved. CDR3 length equals 14 residues. The germline V gene has CDR1 SGHTA and CDR2 FQGTGA. V was clipped by 5 bases and J by 3 bases, with 12 bases between them. This CDR3 is CASSLLAHTDTQYF. The CDR3 region has the DNA TGTGCCAGCAGCCTTCTGGCCCATACAGATACGCAGTATTTT.

The CDR3 region has the DNA TGTGCCATCAGTGGGGACACCCCCTACGAGCAGTACTTC. Protein: CAISGDTPYEQYF. The genes are TRBV10-3 and TRBJ2-7; weak D call: TRBD1 (6 bases). The ends were cut back, 4 bases at V and 2 bases at J, with 9 bases in the middle. CDR1 ENHRY and CDR2 SYGVKD come from the germline V gene. The CDR3 extends over 13 amino acids.